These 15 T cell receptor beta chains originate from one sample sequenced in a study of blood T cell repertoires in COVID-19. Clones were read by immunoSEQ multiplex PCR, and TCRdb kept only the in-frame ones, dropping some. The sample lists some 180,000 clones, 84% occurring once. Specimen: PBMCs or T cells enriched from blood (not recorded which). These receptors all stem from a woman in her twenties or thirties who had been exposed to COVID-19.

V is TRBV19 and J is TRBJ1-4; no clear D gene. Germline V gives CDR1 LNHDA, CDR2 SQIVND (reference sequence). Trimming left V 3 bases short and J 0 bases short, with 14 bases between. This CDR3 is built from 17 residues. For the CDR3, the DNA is TGTGCCAGTAGTATGAGGAGGATGGCAGCAACTAATGAAAAACTGTTTTTT. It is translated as CASSMRRMAATNEKLFF.

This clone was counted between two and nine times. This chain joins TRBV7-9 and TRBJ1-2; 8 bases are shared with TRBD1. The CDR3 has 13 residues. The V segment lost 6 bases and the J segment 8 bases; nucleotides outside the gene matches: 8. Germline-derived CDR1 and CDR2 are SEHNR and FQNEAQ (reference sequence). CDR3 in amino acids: CASRPTGGSGYTF. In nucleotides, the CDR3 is TGTGCCAGCAGACCTACAGGGGGTAGCGGCTACACCTTC.

For the CDR3, the DNA is TGCGCCAGCAGCTCGGACAGCTACAATGAGCAGTTCTTC. Protein product: CASSSDSYNEQFF. This chain uses TRBV5-1 with TRBJ2-1; D may be TRBD1 (6 bases). Per germline, CDR1 SGHRS and CDR2 YFSETQ. CDR3 length: 13 amino acids. Trimming removed 3 bases from V and 3 bases from J, with 7 bases in between.

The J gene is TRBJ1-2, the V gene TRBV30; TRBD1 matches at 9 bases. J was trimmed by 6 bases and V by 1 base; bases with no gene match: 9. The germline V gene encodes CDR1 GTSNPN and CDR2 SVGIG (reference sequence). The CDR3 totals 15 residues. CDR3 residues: CAWSGRKQGADGYTF. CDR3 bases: TGTGCCTGGAGTGGACGAAAACAGGGGGCTGATGGCTACACCTTC. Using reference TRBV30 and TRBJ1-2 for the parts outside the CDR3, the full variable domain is SQTIHQWPATLVQPVGSPLSLECTVEGTSNPNLYWYRQAAGRGLQLLFYSVGIGQISSEVPQNLSASRPQDRQFILSSKKLLLSDSGFYLCAWSGRKQGADGYTFGSGTRLTVV.

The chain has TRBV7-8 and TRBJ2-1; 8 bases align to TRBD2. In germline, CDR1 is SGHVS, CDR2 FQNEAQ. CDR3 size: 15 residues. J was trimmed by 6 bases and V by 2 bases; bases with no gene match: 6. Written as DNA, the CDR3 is TGTGCCAGCAGCTTACGCGCGGGGGGTTCCAATGAGCAGTTCTTC. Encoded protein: CASSLRAGGSNEQFF.

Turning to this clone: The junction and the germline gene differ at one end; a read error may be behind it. Written as DNA, the CDR3 is TGTGCCAGCAGCTCGGGGGGCAGGGTTTTGAAAACTGAAGCTTTCTTT. Its translation: CASSSGGRVLKTEAFF. The J gene is TRBJ1-1, the V gene TRBV5-4; D might be TRBD1 (6 bases). Germline values: CDR1 SGHNT, CDR2 YYREEE (reference sequence). The CDR3 length is 16 residues.

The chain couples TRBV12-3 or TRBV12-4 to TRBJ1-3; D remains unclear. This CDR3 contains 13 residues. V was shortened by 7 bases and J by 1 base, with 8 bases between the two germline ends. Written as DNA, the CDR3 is TGTGCCAGCAACTTTGCGTCTGGAAACACCATATATTTT. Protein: CASNFASGNTIYF.

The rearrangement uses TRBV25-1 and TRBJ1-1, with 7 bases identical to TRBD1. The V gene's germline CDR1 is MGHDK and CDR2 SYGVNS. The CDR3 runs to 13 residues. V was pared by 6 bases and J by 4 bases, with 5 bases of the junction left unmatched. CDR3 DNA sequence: TGTGCCAGCAGCCAGTCAGGGGGCACTGAAGCTTTCTTT. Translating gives CASSQSGGTEAFF.

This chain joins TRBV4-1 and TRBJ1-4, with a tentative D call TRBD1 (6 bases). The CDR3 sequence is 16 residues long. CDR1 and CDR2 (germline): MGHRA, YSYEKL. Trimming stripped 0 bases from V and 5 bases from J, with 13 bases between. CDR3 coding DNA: TGCGCCAGCAGCCAAGAAACCGGGACAAAAAATGAAAAACTGTTTTTT. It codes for CASSQETGTKNEKLFF.

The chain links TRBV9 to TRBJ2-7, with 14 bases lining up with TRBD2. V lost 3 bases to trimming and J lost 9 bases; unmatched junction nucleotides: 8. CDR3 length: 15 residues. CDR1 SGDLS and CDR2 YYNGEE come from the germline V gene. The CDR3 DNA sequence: TGTGCCAGCAGCGCGACCGGGACTAGCGGGGGACCGCAGTACTTC. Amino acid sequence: CASSATGTSGGPQYF.

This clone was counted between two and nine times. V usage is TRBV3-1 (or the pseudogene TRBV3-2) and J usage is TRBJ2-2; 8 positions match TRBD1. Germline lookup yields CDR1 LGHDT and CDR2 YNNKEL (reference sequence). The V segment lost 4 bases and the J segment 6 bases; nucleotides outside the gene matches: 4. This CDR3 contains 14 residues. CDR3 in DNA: TGTGCCAGCAGCCCCCAGGACAGGGCCGGGGAGCTGTTTTTT. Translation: CASSPQDRAGELFF.

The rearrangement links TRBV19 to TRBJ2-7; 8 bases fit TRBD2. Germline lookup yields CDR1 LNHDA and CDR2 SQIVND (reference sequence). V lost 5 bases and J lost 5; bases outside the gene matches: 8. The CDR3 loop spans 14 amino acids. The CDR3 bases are TGTGCCAGTAGTCCCACGGGGGGGAGAAACGAGCAGTACTTC. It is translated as CASSPTGGRNEQYF.

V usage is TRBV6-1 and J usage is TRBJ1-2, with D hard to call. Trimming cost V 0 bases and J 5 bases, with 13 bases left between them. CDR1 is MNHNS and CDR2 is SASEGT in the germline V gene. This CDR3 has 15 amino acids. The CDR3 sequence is CASSEARREVYGYTF. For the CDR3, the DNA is TGTGCCAGCAGTGAAGCGAGGAGGGAGGTATATGGCTACACCTTC.

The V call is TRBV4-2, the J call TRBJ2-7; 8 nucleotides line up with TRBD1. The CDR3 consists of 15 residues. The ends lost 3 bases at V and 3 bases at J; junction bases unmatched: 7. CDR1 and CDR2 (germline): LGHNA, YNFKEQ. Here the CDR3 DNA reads TGTGCCAGCAGCCAGATAGACAGGGGAATCTACGAGCAGTACTTC. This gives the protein CASSQIDRGIYEQYF.

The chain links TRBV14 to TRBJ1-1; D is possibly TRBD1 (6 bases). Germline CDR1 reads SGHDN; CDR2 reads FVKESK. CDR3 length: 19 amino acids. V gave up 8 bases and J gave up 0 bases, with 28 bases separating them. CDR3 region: CASHPLTGQMEIMNTEAFF. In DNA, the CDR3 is TGTGCCAGCCACCCTCTCACCGGACAGATGGAAATAATGAACACTGAAGCTTTCTTT. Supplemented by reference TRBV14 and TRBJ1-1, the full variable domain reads EAGVTQFPSHSVIEKGQTVTLRCDPISGHDNLYWYRRVMGKEIKFLLHFVKESKQDESGMPNNRFLAERTGGTYSTLKVQPAELEDSGVYFCASHPLTGQMEIMNTEAFFGQGTRLTVV.